Listed below are T cell receptor beta chains from one sample, sequenced in a study of regulatory T cells in long-lasting Graves disease. TCRdb re-called the multiplex PCR reads through MiXCR, storing one row per CDR3 protein. The sample yields hundreds of thousands of distinct CDR3 sequences, around 17% seen once. These data were also filed under a second study, of T cells in Graves' hyperthyroidism and ophthalmopathy.

The specimen comprised peripheral blood mononuclear cells (PBMCs), sampled at new diagnosis, from a patient treated with antithyroid drugs. The receptors originated from a man aged 35 to 55 with Graves disease. The CDR3 runs from the conserved cysteine through the conserved F or W. A D gene is named only where the DNA matches it firmly. Only part of the rows carry a size: once, few, many, or a class if the clone is expanded.

clone_size	d_call	v_call	j_call	cdr3_aa	cdr3_nt
many	-	TRBV20-1	TRBJ2-5	CSAQGGVGETQYF	TGCAGTGCGCAGGGGGGAGTAGGAGAGACCCAGTACTTC
many	TRBD1	TRBV7-9	TRBJ2-5	CASSSPGQGDLETQYF	TGTGCCAGCAGCTCGCCGGGACAGGGTGATCTGGAGACCCAGTACTTC
few	TRBD1	TRBV19	TRBJ1-6	CASREPGQVDGTLHF	TGTGCCAGTAGAGAGCCGGGACAGGTTGACGGGACCCTCCACTTT
many	-	TRBV5-1	TRBJ1-1	CASSPSWGNTEAFF	TGCGCCAGCAGCCCCTCCTGGGGGAACACTGAAGCTTTCTTT
many	-	TRBV13	TRBJ2-3	CASSFWADPSTDTQYF	TGTGCCAGCAGCTTTTGGGCCGACCCGAGCACAGATACGCAGTATTTT
many	-	TRBV25-1	TRBJ2-5	CASSVAGQQETQYF	TGTGCCAGCAGTGTCGCGGGACAGCAAGAGACCCAGTACTTC
many	-	TRBV7-2	TRBJ2-5	CASSLGPSPWETQYF	TGTGCCAGCAGCTTAGGACCCAGCCCTTGGGAGACCCAGTACTTC
many	TRBD2	TRBV5-1	TRBJ2-1	CASSLGSSGGAVYEQFF	TGCGCCAGCAGCTTGGGATCTAGCGGGGGGGCTGTGTATGAGCAGTTCTTC
few	TRBD2	TRBV29-1	TRBJ2-1	CSAPSGGYNEQFF	TGCAGCGCACCTAGCGGGGGCTACAATGAGCAGTTCTTC
many	-	TRBV6-2/TRBV6-3	TRBJ2-7	CASSYSLGRVGHEQYF	TGTGCCAGCAGTTACTCTCTTGGCAGGGTGGGCCACGAGCAGTACTTC
-	TRBD2	TRBV4-1	TRBJ2-5	CASSHISSGSLQETQYF	TGCGCCAGCAGCCATATTTCTAGCGGGAGTCTTCAAGAGACCCAGTACTTC
many	-	TRBV2	TRBJ2-1	CASTVKYNEQFF	TGTGCCAGCACGGTCAAGTACAATGAGCAGTTCTTC
-	TRBD2	TRBV24-1	TRBJ2-1	CATSGPSTRGGVGNEQFF	TGTGCCACCAGTGGCCCCTCGACTAGGGGAGGGGTGGGGAATGAGCAGTTCTTC
many	-	TRBV20-1	TRBJ1-1	CSARGRGNTEAFF	TGCAGTGCCAGGGGACGAGGGAACACTGAAGCTTTCTTT
many	-	TRBV18	TRBJ2-7	CASSPLSSYEQYF	TGTGCCAGCTCACCTCTCAGCTCCTACGAGCAGTACTTC
-	TRBD1	TRBV29-1	TRBJ1-2	CSVEEGQGYGYTF	TGCAGCGTTGAAGAAGGACAGGGCTATGGCTACACCTTC
-	-	TRBV19	TRBJ1-1	CASSGNGGTEAFF	TGTGCCAGTAGTGGGAACGGGGGCACTGAAGCTTTCTTT
many	-	TRBV18	TRBJ2-5	CASSSNPAHGGETQYF	TGTGCCAGCTCATCGAATCCTGCCCACGGGGGAGAGACCCAGTACTTC
many	-	TRBV5-1	TRBJ1-2	CASSLGVDTTAAYGYTF	TGCGCCAGCAGCTTGGGGGTGGACACTACCGCCGCCTATGGCTACACCTTC
-	-	TRBV5-6	TRBJ2-1	CASSLLGPGGEQFF	TGTGCCAGCAGCTTGTTAGGACCCGGGGGTGAGCAGTTCTTC
-	-	TRBV28	TRBJ1-1	CVSSWGTNTEAFF	TGTGTCAGCAGCTGGGGCACCAACACTGAAGCTTTCTTT
-	TRBD1	TRBV6-1	TRBJ2-1	CASSTGGRNEQFF	TGTGCCAGCAGTACAGGGGGCCGCAATGAGCAGTTCTTC
-	TRBD2	TRBV19	TRBJ2-1	CASSIGGGGEQFF	TGTGCCAGTAGTATTGGGGGGGGAGGAGAGCAGTTCTTC
many	-	TRBV20-1	TRBJ2-7	CSARGGGIYEQYF	TGCAGTGCCCGAGGAGGGGGGATCTACGAGCAGTACTTC
few	-	TRBV11-2	TRBJ2-2	CASSTAGTGELFF	TGTGCCAGCTCCACTGCCGGAACCGGGGAGCTGTTTTTT
few	-	TRBV30	TRBJ1-5	CAWSRNSNQPQHF	TGTGCCTGGAGTAGGAATAGCAATCAGCCCCAGCATTTT
many	-	TRBV29-1	TRBJ2-6	CSVDGSGANVLTF	TGCAGCGTTGATGGTTCTGGGGCCAACGTCCTGACTTTC
many	TRBD2	TRBV5-1	TRBJ2-5	CASSLLAGAQETQYF	TGTGCCAGCAGCTTACTAGCGGGGGCTCAAGAGACCCAGTACTTC
many	-	TRBV11-2	TRBJ2-5	CASSFGNIQETQYF	TGTGCCAGCAGCTTTGGTAATATCCAAGAGACCCAGTACTTC
few	TRBD1	TRBV5-6	TRBJ2-2	CASSLRTGSGELFF	TGTGCCAGCAGCCTCCGGACAGGGAGCGGGGAGCTGTTTTTT
-	-	TRBV29-1	TRBJ1-2	CSVDLDSPSSRMGYTF	TGCAGCGTTGATCTGGACAGCCCCTCAAGTCGGATGGGCTACACCTTC
-	TRBD2	TRBV9	TRBJ2-2	CAGSASGGARELFF	TGTGCCGGCAGCGCTAGCGGGGGGGCCCGGGAGCTGTTTTTT
few	-	TRBV9	TRBJ2-3	CASTRGGFREDTQYF	TGTGCCAGCACCCGCGGTGGGTTCAGGGAAGATACGCAGTATTTT
many	-	TRBV5-6	TRBJ2-7	CASSLRWTGPPDF	TGTGCCAGCAGCTTGAGATGGACGGGCCCACCGGACTTC
many	TRBD1	TRBV10-3	TRBJ1-2	CAISQMDRDYGYTF	TGTGCCATCAGCCAAATGGACAGGGACTATGGCTACACCTTC
many	-	TRBV9	TRBJ2-3	CASSVDRATDTQYF	TGTGCCAGCAGCGTAGATAGGGCCACAGATACGCAGTATTTT
many	-	TRBV20-1	TRBJ1-4	CSARVGGAQGNEKLFF	TGCAGTGCTAGAGTTGGGGGGGCGCAGGGTAATGAAAAACTGTTTTTT
few	-	TRBV19	TRBJ2-4	CATTPWGGQRNIQYF	TGTGCCACCACGCCATGGGGCGGGCAACGAAACATTCAGTACTTC
many	-	TRBV11-3	TRBJ2-1	CASSLEASSYEQFF	TGTGCCAGCAGCTTAGAGGCTAGCAGCTATGAGCAGTTCTTC
many	-	TRBV12-3/TRBV12-4	TRBJ1-5	CASSLRYGGLGQPQHF	TGTGCCAGCAGTTTAAGATATGGGGGGCTCGGGCAGCCCCAGCATTTT
-	TRBD2	TRBV13	TRBJ2-3	CASRGAGGGSTDTQYF	TGTGCCAGCAGGGGAGCGGGGGGAGGTAGCACAGATACGCAGTATTTT
-	-	TRBV3-1	TRBJ2-5	CASSQGGDQETQYF	TGTGCCAGCAGCCAGGGCGGAGACCAAGAGACCCAGTACTTC
-	TRBD2	TRBV11-3	TRBJ2-1	CASSQDPLAGGNEQFF	TGCGCCAGCAGCCAAGATCCCCTAGCGGGGGGGAATGAGCAGTTCTTC
-	-	TRBV6-1	TRBJ2-7	CASSLQHEQYF	TGTGCCAGCAGTCTTCAGCACGAGCAGTACTTC
-	TRBD1	TRBV7-2	TRBJ1-5	CASSRDRDTGGTQPQHF	TGTGCCAGCAGCCGGGACAGGGACACCGGGGGAACTCAGCCCCAGCATTTT
many	TRBD1	TRBV7-2	TRBJ1-5	CASSPRVRTGDNQPQHF	TGTGCCAGCAGCCCGAGGGTAAGGACAGGCGATAATCAGCCCCAGCATTTT
-	-	TRBV19	TRBJ2-3	CASRSLPLGPTDTQYF	TGTGCCAGTAGAAGTTTGCCCCTGGGCCCGACAGATACGCAGTATTTT
many	TRBD2	TRBV7-8	TRBJ2-7	CASSLWVERGAYEQYF	TGTGCCAGCAGCTTATGGGTTGAGCGGGGGGCCTACGAGCAGTACTTC
-	-	TRBV11-2	TRBJ2-1	CASSDRLGNAVNEQFF	TGTGCCAGCAGCGACCGACTAGGAAATGCCGTCAATGAGCAGTTCTTC
many	-	TRBV30	TRBJ1-3	CAWSGANTIYF	TGTGCCTGGAGTGGAGCGAACACCATATATTTT
many	-	TRBV30	TRBJ2-2	CAWSRRVAGELFF	TGTGCCTGGAGTCGAAGGGTGGCCGGGGAGCTGTTTTTT
few	-	TRBV20-1	TRBJ2-2	CSASLGGGELFF	TGCAGTGCTAGTTTGGGGGGCGGGGAGCTGTTTTTT
-	TRBD1	TRBV10-3	TRBJ2-1	CAISRGTGGNYNEQFF	TGTGCCATCAGTCGCGGGACAGGGGGAAACTACAATGAGCAGTTCTTC
few	-	TRBV20-1	TRBJ2-3	CSARGYGTDTQYF	TGCAGTGCCAGAGGATACGGAACAGATACGCAGTATTTT
many	TRBD2	TRBV6-1	TRBJ2-1	CASDSPPGLAGGPNYNEQFF	TGTGCCAGCGATTCCCCCCCCGGACTAGCGGGGGGGCCCAATTACAATGAGCAGTTCTTC